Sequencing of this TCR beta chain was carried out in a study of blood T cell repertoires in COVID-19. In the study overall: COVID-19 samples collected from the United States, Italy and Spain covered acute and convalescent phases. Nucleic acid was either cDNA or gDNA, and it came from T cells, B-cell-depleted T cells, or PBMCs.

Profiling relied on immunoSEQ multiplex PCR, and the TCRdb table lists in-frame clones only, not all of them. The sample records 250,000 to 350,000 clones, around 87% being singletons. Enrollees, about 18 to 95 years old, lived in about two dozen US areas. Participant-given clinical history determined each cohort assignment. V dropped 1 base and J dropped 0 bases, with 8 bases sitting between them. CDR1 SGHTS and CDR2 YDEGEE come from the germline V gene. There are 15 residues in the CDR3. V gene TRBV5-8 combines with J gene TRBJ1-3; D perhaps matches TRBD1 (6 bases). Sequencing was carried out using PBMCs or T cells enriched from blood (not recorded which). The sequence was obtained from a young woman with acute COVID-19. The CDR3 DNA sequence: TGTGCCAGCAGCTTGACAGGGACCTCTGGAAACACCATATATTTT. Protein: CASSLTGTSGNTIYF.